This T cell receptor (beta chain) was sequenced in a study of T cells in Graves' hyperthyroidism and ophthalmopathy. RNA transcripts served as the template for amplifying TCR beta CDR3 regions. HTBI primers drove first-round RT-PCR of the TCR CDR3. TCRdb reprocessed the multiplex PCR reads with MiXCR, giving one entry per CDR3 protein. The sample consists of about 50,000 distinct CDR3 sequences, roughly 50% of them appearing once. Trimming took off 6 bases at V and 4 bases at J, with 16 bases between the two ends. This CDR3 spans 15 amino acids. Germline-derived CDR1 and CDR2 are MNHEY and SMNVEV (reference sequence). For ophthalmopathy patients, the Clinical Activity Score was at least 3 and the NOSPECS grade at least 4; duration was under 3 months.

The chain is built from TRBV27 and TRBJ1-5; tentatively, D is TRBD1 (5 bases). This TCR came from a woman under 40 with Graves' ophthalmopathy. The specimen sequenced was blood. This CDR3 reads CASRGEGTVNQPQHF. DNA for the CDR3: TGTGCCAGCAGAGGGGAGGGGACGGTGAATCAGCCCCAGCATTTT.